A single sample is the source of the 13 T cell receptor beta chains below, sequenced in a study of monozygotic twins with inflammatory bowel disease. TCRdb reanalyzed the 5' RACE reads, giving one entry per CDR3 protein sequence and no DNA. This table lists some 200,000 distinct CDR3 sequences. Sequenced material: blood. Receptors originate from a human donor with ulcerative colitis or Crohn's disease, or a healthy co-twin of an affected twin (not recorded which).

The rearrangement uses TRBV12-3 or TRBV12-4 and TRBJ2-1; TCRdb lists TRBD2, though no DNA is available to test this call. The CDR3 extends over 14 amino acids. The CDR3 sequence is CASSFAGSYNEQFF.

The rearrangement links TRBV7-2 to TRBJ1-5; TCRdb indicates TRBD1, and absent DNA this call remains unverified. Germline CDR1 reads SGHTA; CDR2 reads FQGNSA. The CDR3 has 13 residues. The CDR3: CASSQDRHQPQHF.

The V gene is TRBV7-9, the J gene TRBJ2-1; TCRdb reports TRBD1, a call that lacks DNA to check it against. The germline V gene has CDR1 SEHNR and CDR2 FQNEAQ (reference sequence). CDR3 length equals 13 residues. The CDR3 sequence: CASSPGVGNEQFF.

The gene calls are TRBV10-3 and TRBJ1-1; TCRdb's assignment of TRBD1 cannot be checked, as there is no DNA. Germline loops: CDR1 ENHRY, CDR2 SYGVKD. This CDR3 has 16 residues. The CDR3 region is CAISESAGQGRTEAFF.

The chain joins TRBV5-1 to TRBJ1-2; TCRdb names TRBD1, which stays unverified in the absence of DNA. The CDR3 sequence is 13 residues long. The germline V gene has CDR1 SGHRS and CDR2 YFSETQ. CDR3 sequence reads: CASSIQDRGGYTF.

The chain recombines TRBV15 with TRBJ2-1; without DNA, the TCRdb call of TRBD2 cannot be checked. CDR3 size: 16 residues. Germline lookup yields CDR1 LNHNV and CDR2 YYDKDF (reference sequence). CDR3 in amino acids: CATSSWDYDSYNEQFF.

The chain carries TRBV20-1 and TRBJ2-3; TCRdb picks TRBD1, but there is no DNA to check that call. The CDR3 is made up of 14 amino acids. Germline V lookup: CDR1 DFQATT, CDR2 SNEGSKA (reference sequence). The CDR3 region is CSAHYLGGADTQYF.

The chain uses TRBV5-1 and TRBJ1-2; TCRdb names TRBD1, which stays unverified in the absence of DNA. The CDR3 consists of 15 residues. Germline V CDR1 and CDR2: SGHRS, YFSETQ. CDR3 protein: CASSLGDSTPYGYTF. The variable domain in full, completed from reference TRBV5-1 and TRBJ1-2, reads KAGVTQTPRYLIKTRGQQVTLSCSPISGHRSVSWYQQTPGQGLQFLFEYFSETQRNKGNFPGRFSGRQFSNSRSEMNVSTLELGDSALYLCASSLGDSTPYGYTFGSGTRLTVV.

The chain combines TRBV28 with TRBJ2-1; TCRdb's D call, TRBD2, is unchecked because there is no DNA. From germline, CDR1 is MDHEN and CDR2 SYDVKM. This CDR3 is 15 amino acids long. The chain's CDR3 is CASSSAGPARNEQFF.

The genes are TRBV4-1 and TRBJ2-2; TCRdb proposes TRBD2, but this gene call is untestable without DNA. CDR1 is MGHRA, CDR2 YSYEKL, per germline. This CDR3 is 18 amino acids long. This CDR3 is CASSHIGGLAGAKEELFF.

The J gene is TRBJ2-5, the V gene TRBV3-1; TCRdb outputs TRBD2, but without DNA this stays unchecked. The germline V gene encodes CDR1 LGHDT and CDR2 YNNKEL (reference sequence). The CDR3 sequence is 18 residues long. The chain's CDR3 is CASSLLTSGESWEETQYF.

V is TRBV5-1 and J is TRBJ2-3. Germline CDR1 is SGHRS and CDR2 is YFSETQ. There are 13 residues in the CDR3. The CDR3 reads CASSLPTTDTQYF.

This sequence joins TRBV12-3 or TRBV12-4 and TRBJ1-1; TCRdb lists TRBD1, though no DNA is available to test this call. The CDR3 loop spans 12 amino acids. This CDR3 is CASSLTGTEAFF.